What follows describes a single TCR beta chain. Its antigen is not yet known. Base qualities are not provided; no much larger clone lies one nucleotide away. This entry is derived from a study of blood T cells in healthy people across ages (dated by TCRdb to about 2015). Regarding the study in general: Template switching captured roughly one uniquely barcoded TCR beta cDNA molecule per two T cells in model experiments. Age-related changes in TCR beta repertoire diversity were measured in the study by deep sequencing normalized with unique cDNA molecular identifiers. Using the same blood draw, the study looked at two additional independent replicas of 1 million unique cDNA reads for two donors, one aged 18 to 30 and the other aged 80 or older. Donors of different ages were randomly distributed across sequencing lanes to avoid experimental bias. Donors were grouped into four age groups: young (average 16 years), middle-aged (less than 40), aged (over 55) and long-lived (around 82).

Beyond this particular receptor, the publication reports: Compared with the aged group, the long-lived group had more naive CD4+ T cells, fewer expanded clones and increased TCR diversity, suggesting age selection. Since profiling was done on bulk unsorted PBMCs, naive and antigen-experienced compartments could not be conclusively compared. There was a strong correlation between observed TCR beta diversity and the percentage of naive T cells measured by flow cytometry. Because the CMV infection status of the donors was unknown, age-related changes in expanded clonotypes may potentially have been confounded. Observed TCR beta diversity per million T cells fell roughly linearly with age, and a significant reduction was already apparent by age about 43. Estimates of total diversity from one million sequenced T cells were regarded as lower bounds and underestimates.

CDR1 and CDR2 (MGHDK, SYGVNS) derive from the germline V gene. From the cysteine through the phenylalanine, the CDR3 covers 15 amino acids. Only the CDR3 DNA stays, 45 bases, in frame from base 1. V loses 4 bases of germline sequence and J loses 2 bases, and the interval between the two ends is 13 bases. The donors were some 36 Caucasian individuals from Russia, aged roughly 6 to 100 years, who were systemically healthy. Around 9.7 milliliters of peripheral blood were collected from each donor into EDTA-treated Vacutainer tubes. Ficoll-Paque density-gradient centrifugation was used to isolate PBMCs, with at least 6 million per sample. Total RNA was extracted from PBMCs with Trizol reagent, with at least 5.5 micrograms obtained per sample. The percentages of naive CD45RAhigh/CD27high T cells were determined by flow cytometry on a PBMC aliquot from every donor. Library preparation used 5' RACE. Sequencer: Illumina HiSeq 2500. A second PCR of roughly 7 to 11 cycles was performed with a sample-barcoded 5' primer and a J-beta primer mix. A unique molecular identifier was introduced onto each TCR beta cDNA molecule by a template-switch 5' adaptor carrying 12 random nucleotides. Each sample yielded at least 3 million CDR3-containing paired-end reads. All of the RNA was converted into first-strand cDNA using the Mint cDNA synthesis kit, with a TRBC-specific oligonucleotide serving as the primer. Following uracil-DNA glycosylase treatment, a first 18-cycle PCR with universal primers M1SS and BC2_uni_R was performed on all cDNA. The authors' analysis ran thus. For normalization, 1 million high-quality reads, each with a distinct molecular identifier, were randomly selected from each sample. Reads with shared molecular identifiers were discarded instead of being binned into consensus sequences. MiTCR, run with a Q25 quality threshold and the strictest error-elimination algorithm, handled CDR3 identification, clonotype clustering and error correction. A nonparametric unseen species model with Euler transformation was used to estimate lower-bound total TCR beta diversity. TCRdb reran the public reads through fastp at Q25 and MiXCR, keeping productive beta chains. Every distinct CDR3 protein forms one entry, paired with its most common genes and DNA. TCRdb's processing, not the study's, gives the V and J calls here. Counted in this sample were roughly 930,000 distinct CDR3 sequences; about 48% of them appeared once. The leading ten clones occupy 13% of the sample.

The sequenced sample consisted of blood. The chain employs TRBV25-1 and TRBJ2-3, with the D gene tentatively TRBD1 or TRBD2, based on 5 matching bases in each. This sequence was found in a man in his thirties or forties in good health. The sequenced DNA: TGTGCCAGCAGTGCCCCGGGACCTTACACAGATACGCAGTATTTT. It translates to CASSAPGPYTDTQYF.